This T cell receptor beta chain was captured by sequencing in a study of T-cell reconstitution after alpha-beta-depleted transplantation in children. Study-wide results and caveats: T cells produced anew were the main source of T-cell counts and diversity one year after transplant. Some patients' high day-60 TCRbeta diversity was traced to surviving recipient T cells and thymic progenitors.

TCRbeta library preparation incorporated unique molecular identifiers. TCRdb used MiXCR to reprocess the PCR reads, holding one entry per CDR3 protein. The table records hundreds of thousands of distinct CDR3 sequences, about a sixth of them present only once. The V end was cut by 2 bases, the J end by 4 bases, with 3 bases between. Germline V lookup: CDR1 LGHDT, CDR2 YNNKEL (reference sequence). The CDR3 has 12 amino acids. This clonotype was detected many times. Antigen specificity is unknown. Sequencing used PBMCs, mostly from graft donor cells, obtained 360 days after TCRalphabeta/CD19-depleted stem cell transplant. The TCR comes from a male patient between 2 and 10 years old who had a stem cell transplant for acute lymphoblastic leukemia, so the T cells may come from the graft donor. This chain uses TRBV3-1 with TRBJ1-3; D not resolved. CDR3: CASSQSGNTIYF. The CDR3 nucleotides read TGTGCCAGCAGCCAATCCGGAAACACCATATATTTT. The complete variable domain, with remaining parts taken from reference TRBV3-1 and TRBJ1-3, reads DTAVSQTPKYLVTQMGNDKSIKCEQNLGHDTMYWYKQDSKKFLKIMFSYNNKELIINETVPNRFSPKSPDKAHLNLHINSLELGDSAVYFCASSQSGNTIYFGEGSWLTVV.